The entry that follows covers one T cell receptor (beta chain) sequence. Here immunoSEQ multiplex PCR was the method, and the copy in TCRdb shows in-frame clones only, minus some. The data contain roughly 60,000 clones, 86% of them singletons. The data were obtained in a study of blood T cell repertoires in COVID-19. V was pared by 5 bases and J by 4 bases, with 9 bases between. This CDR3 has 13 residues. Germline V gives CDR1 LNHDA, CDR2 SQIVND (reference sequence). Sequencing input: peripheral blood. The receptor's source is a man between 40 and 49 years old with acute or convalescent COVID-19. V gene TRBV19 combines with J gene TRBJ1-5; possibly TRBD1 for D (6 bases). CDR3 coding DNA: TGTGCCAGTAGTCACACAGGGAATCAGCCCCAGCATTTT. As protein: CASSHTGNQPQHF.